The 26 T cell receptor beta chains listed next were all sequenced from one sample in a study of response to subunit inactivated influenza vaccine. TCRdb called the RT-PCR reads again in MiXCR, with one record for every CDR3 protein. The data show 500,000 to 650,000 distinct CDR3 sequences, 7.6% seen once. The sequenced sample was PBMCs from blood, obtained around 25 months after vaccination. The receptors stem from a man in his fifties or sixties who received an inactivated influenza vaccine.

This clonotype showed up just a few times. CDR3 residues: CASSQTRQGDGEQYF. In nucleotides, the CDR3 is TGCGCCAGCAGCCAAACAAGGCAGGGGGACGGGGAGCAGTACTTC. The J gene is TRBJ2-7, the V gene TRBV5-1; 7 positions agree with TRBD1. This CDR3 is 15 amino acids long. Germline trimming cut 4 bases from V and 7 bases from J; bases unmatched to any gene: 14. The germline V gene encodes CDR1 SGHRS and CDR2 YFSETQ. The full variable domain, rest sourced from reference TRBV5-1 and TRBJ2-7, is KAGVTQTPRYLIKTRGQQVTLSCSPISGHRSVSWYQQTPGQGLQFLFEYFSETQRNKGNFPGRFSGRQFSNSRSEMNVSTLELGDSALYLCASSQTRQGDGEQYFGPGTRLTVT.

This clonotype was recorded a few times. The rearrangement links TRBV7-2 to TRBJ2-3; tentatively, D is TRBD2 (6 bases). Trimming cost V 5 bases and J 5 bases, with 17 bases left between them. Germline CDR1 reads SGHTA; CDR2 reads FQGNSA. The CDR3 is 15 amino acids. The CDR3 DNA reads TGTGCCAGCAGCGCCGGAGGGCCGAGGGGAGATACGCAGTATTTT. This translates into CASSAGGPRGDTQYF.

This rearrangement joins TRBV24-1 to TRBJ2-1; D perhaps matches TRBD1 (5 bases). Germline assignment: CDR1 KGHDR and CDR2 SFDVKD. The CDR3 is 15 residues long. V shed 3 bases and J shed 2 bases, with 10 bases lying between them. The CDR3 loop reads CATSDPQGPYNEQFF. In nucleotides, the CDR3 is TGTGCCACCAGTGATCCCCAGGGTCCCTACAATGAGCAGTTCTTC.

This chain links TRBV20-1 with TRBJ2-1; D assignment may be TRBD1 or TRBD2 (6 bases each). The CDR3 consists of 14 residues. Per the germline V gene, CDR1 is DFQATT and CDR2 is SNEGSKA (reference sequence). V shed 3 bases and J shed 7 bases, with 16 bases lying between them. DNA for the CDR3: TGCAGTGCTAGCGTACCGGGGGCCTCAAATGAGCAGTTCTTC. It codes for CSASVPGASNEQFF.

This clonotype has just a few counts. The chain employs TRBV28 and TRBJ2-3; 13 bases are a match to TRBD2. CDR3 length: 23 residues. CDR1 MDHEN and CDR2 SYDVKM come from the germline V gene. V lost 4 bases and J lost 0; bases outside the gene matches: 22. CDR3 nucleotide sequence: TGTGCCAGCAGTTCTACAGGGGTCTCGACTCGACTAGCGGGGGGCCCTAGCACAGATACGCAGTATTTT. Translation: CASSSTGVSTRLAGGPSTDTQYF.

A note on this clonotype: A read error may produce the germline difference seen at one junction end. This chain uses TRBV2 with TRBJ2-3; the D is unclear. The CDR3 is made up of 13 amino acids. Per the germline V gene, CDR1 is SNHLY and CDR2 is FYNNEI. The chain's CDR3 is CANSGGDTDTQYF. DNA of the CDR3: TGTGCCAACAGTGGTGGGGACACAGATACGCAGTATTTT.

V usage is TRBV29-1 and J usage is TRBJ1-2; D gene ambiguous. The CDR3 sequence is 11 residues long. The germline gives CDR1 SQVTM, CDR2 ANQGSEA. V was shortened by 7 bases and J by 6 bases, with 12 bases between the two germline ends. CDR3 in DNA: TGCAGCGCGGCGAGGGCGAATGGCTACACCTTC. Its protein is CSAARANGYTF.

This clonotype was observed a handful of times. The V gene is TRBV6-1, the J gene TRBJ1-4; D is ambiguous. Trimming took off 2 bases at V and 0 bases at J, with 16 bases between the two ends. Germline lookup yields CDR1 MNHNS and CDR2 SASEGT. This CDR3 spans 18 amino acids. CDR3 residues: CASSERIWGRATNEKLFF. CDR3 coding DNA: TGTGCCAGCAGTGAAAGGATTTGGGGAAGAGCAACTAATGAAAAACTGTTTTTT.

The chain couples TRBV12-3 or TRBV12-4 to TRBJ2-7; D is possibly TRBD1 (6 bases). Trimming left V 5 bases short and J 0 bases short, with 11 bases between. The CDR3 runs 14 residues. The CDR3 sequence is CASSDRMGSYEQYF. In nucleotides, the CDR3 is TGTGCCAGCAGTGACAGGATGGGCTCCTACGAGCAGTACTTC.

The chain combines TRBV12-3 or TRBV12-4 with TRBJ2-7; TRBD2 is a possible D gene (5 bases). The CDR3 spans 17 residues. The germline V and J ends were trimmed by 1 base and 3 bases, with 19 bases remaining between them. Here the CDR3 DNA reads TGTGCCAGCAGTTTAGTCTCAGGAGGAACCCGGTACTACGAGCAGTACTTC. Its translation: CASSLVSGGTRYYEQYF.

In regard to this clonotype: The germline gene is not matched at one end of the junction; a read error may be the cause. V and J are TRBV12-3 or TRBV12-4 and TRBJ2-5; 10 bases fit TRBD1. This CDR3 has 14 amino acids. The CDR3 spells CTSTWGQGQETQYF. CDR3 DNA: TGTACCAGCACTTGGGGACAGGGGCAAGAGACCCAGTACTTC.

This clonotype occurred many times. The chain is built from TRBV4-2 and TRBJ1-4; D gene unclear. This CDR3 has 14 amino acids. CDR1 and CDR2 (germline): LGHNA, YNFKEQ. V lost 1 base to trimming and J lost 3 bases, with 6 bases between them. Written as DNA, the CDR3 is TGTGCCAGCAGCCAAGGGGCAGCTAATGAAAAACTGTTTTTT. This gives the protein CASSQGAANEKLFF.

This clonotype was found a few times. The rearrangement joins TRBV20-1 to TRBJ2-7; D is possibly TRBD1 (6 bases). Deletions cut 6 bases from V and 5 bases from J, with 20 bases between. The CDR3 is 14 amino acids. Per the germline V gene, CDR1 is DFQATT and CDR2 is SNEGSKA (reference sequence). The CDR3 DNA reads as TGCAGTGCAAGCAGTCCAGCAGGGGTAAACGAGCAGTACTTC. Its translation: CSASSPAGVNEQYF.

The sample holds a few counts of this clonotype. The V and J genes are TRBV9 and TRBJ1-4, with D perhaps TRBD1 (5 bases). Germline values: CDR1 SGDLS, CDR2 YYNGEE. The CDR3 has 15 residues. The V end was cut by 1 base, the J end by 4 bases, with 11 bases between. The CDR3 here is CASSVSRGYNEKLFF. The CDR3 nucleotides read TGTGCCAGCAGCGTATCTCGGGGCTATAATGAAAAACTGTTTTTT.

This clonotype was seen a few times. The chain uses TRBV18 and TRBJ2-2; weak D call: TRBD2 (6 bases). V was shortened by 3 bases and J by 1 base, with 9 bases between the two germline ends. Germline assignment: CDR1 KGHSH and CDR2 LQKENI. The CDR3 has 15 residues. The CDR3: CASSPNGGNTGELFF. The DNA for the CDR3 is TGTGCCAGCTCACCTAACGGGGGGAACACCGGGGAGCTGTTTTTT.

This clonotype has just a few counts. This rearrangement joins TRBV19 to TRBJ2-7; maybe TRBD1 (5 bases). This CDR3 is built from 13 residues. The V end lost 5 bases, the J end lost 5 bases, and 13 bases lay between the germline ends. Germline-derived CDR1 and CDR2 are LNHDA and SQIVND (reference sequence). As DNA, the CDR3 is TGTGCCAGTAGTCAACAGGAATTCCACGAGCAGTACTTC. As protein: CASSQQEFHEQYF.

This clonotype was counted only a few times. The chain carries TRBV4-3 and TRBJ2-5, with 8 bases lining up with TRBD1. Germline V CDR1 and CDR2: LGHNA, YSLEER. The CDR3 covers 13 residues. The ends lost 2 bases at V and 7 bases at J; junction bases unmatched: 3. CDR3 nucleotide sequence: TGCGCCAGCAGCCAATTACAGGGGGGGACCCAGTACTTC. This codes for CASSQLQGGTQYF.

The sample holds a few counts of this clonotype. The rearrangement links TRBV9 to TRBJ2-3; no definite D call. This CDR3 has 15 residues. V was pared by 0 bases and J by 0 bases, with 8 bases between. The V gene's germline CDR1 is SGDLS and CDR2 YYNGEE. CDR3 region: CASSVGLVSTDTQYF. CDR3 bases: TGTGCCAGCAGCGTAGGGCTAGTTAGCACAGATACGCAGTATTTT.

This clonotype was detected a few times. The chain has TRBV12-3 or TRBV12-4 and TRBJ2-7; 8 positions match TRBD2. The CDR3 has 15 amino acids. V shed 3 bases, J shed 5 bases, and the junction held 9 bases outside the gene matches. CDR3 sequence: CASSFRAGVNHEQYF. The CDR3 coding sequence is TGTGCCAGCAGTTTTAGAGCGGGAGTTAACCACGAGCAGTACTTC.

This clonotype was counted a few times. The chain combines TRBV6-1 with TRBJ2-7, with 12 bases fitting TRBD2. V was clipped by 4 bases and J by 0 bases; unmatched bases: 1. The CDR3 sequence is 15 residues long. Looked up from germline, CDR1 is MNHNS and CDR2 is SASEGT. The CDR3 reads CASSGTSGASYEQYF. In DNA, the CDR3 is TGTGCCAGCAGTGGGACTAGCGGGGCCTCCTACGAGCAGTACTTC.

Ten or more counts support this clonotype. This chain joins TRBV7-9 and TRBJ2-2; tentative D call: TRBD1 (6 bases). This CDR3 spans 16 amino acids. Trimming left V 2 bases short and J 1 base short, with 11 bases between. Per the germline V gene, CDR1 is SEHNR and CDR2 is FQNEAQ (reference sequence). The CDR3 bases are TGTGCCAGCAGCTTACCAGGGGCAGGGAACACCGGGGAGCTGTTTTTT. Amino acid sequence: CASSLPGAGNTGELFF.

The rearrangement joins TRBV6-2 or TRBV6-3 to TRBJ2-7; D call uncertain. CDR3 length: 14 residues. CDR1 is MNHEY and CDR2 is SVGEGT in the germline V gene. The V gene lost 8 bases and the J gene lost 4 bases, with 18 bases spanning the gap. This CDR3 is CASQVMKQSYEQYF. In nucleotides, the CDR3 is TGTGCCAGCCAGGTTATGAAGCAGAGTTACGAGCAGTACTTC.

This clonotype was counted a few times. This rearrangement joins TRBV30 to TRBJ2-7; 12 bases are a match to TRBD2. There are 13 residues in the CDR3. With V trimmed by 3 bases and J by 5 bases, 2 bases remained unmatched. CDR1 and CDR2 from the germline V gene are GTSNPN and SVGIG (reference sequence). CDR3: CAWRLAGGHEQYF. CDR3 nucleotide sequence: TGTGCCTGGAGGCTAGCGGGAGGGCACGAGCAGTACTTC.

This clonotype was observed a few times. The V call is TRBV5-1, the J call TRBJ1-2; 9 bases line up with TRBD1. The CDR3 is made up of 14 amino acids. J gave up 4 bases and V 4 bases, and 5 bases lay outside the gene matches. Germline loops: CDR1 SGHRS, CDR2 YFSETQ. The CDR3 nucleotides are TGCGCCAGCAGCGAAACAGGGGGCTCCTATGGCTACACCTTC. Amino acids: CASSETGGSYGYTF. The full variable domain, rest sourced from reference TRBV5-1 and TRBJ1-2, is KAGVTQTPRYLIKTRGQQVTLSCSPISGHRSVSWYQQTPGQGLQFLFEYFSETQRNKGNFPGRFSGRQFSNSRSEMNVSTLELGDSALYLCASSETGGSYGYTFGSGTRLTVV.

The rearrangement joins TRBV4-2 to TRBJ2-7; maybe TRBD2 (6 bases). CDR3 length: 13 amino acids. The germline V gene has CDR1 LGHNA and CDR2 YNFKEQ. Trimming cost V 1 base and J 6 bases, with 10 bases left between them. In DNA, the CDR3 is TGTGCCAGCAGCCAAGGGGGAGGACGCGAGCAGTACTTC. Amino acid sequence: CASSQGGGREQYF.

Many counts were recorded for this clonotype. The rearrangement uses TRBV5-1 and TRBJ2-3, with D unresolved. The germline V gene has CDR1 SGHRS and CDR2 YFSETQ. The CDR3 loop spans 13 amino acids. Trimming took off 4 bases at V and 4 bases at J, with 10 bases between the two ends. The CDR3 region has the DNA TGCGCCAGCAGCCCCCCAGTAGCAGATACGCAGTATTTT. Translating gives CASSPPVADTQYF. The full variable domain, with the rest looked up from reference TRBV5-1 and TRBJ2-3, is KAGVTQTPRYLIKTRGQQVTLSCSPISGHRSVSWYQQTPGQGLQFLFEYFSETQRNKGNFPGRFSGRQFSNSRSEMNVSTLELGDSALYLCASSPPVADTQYFGPGTRLTVL.